This T cell receptor (beta chain) was sequenced during a study of blood T cell repertoires in COVID-19 (TCRdb year 2020). Turning to the overall study: Samples covering the acute and convalescent phases of COVID-19 were provided by collaborators in the United States, Italy and Spain. HLA class I and class II types, where available, came from metadata supplied by the sample provider rather than from assay-based typing. The samples were drawn from two sources: the first 160 participants of the ongoing ImmuneRACE study, and 1,000 to 1,500 subjects contributed by 6 global collaborators. The repertoires were released in a freely available public database meant as a resource for research on the immune response to SARS-CoV-2. The prospective study material was composed of cDNA or gDNA derived from T cells, B-cell-depleted T cells, or PBMCs. Deeply sampled blood TCRbeta repertoires from subjects exposed to, actively infected with, or recovered from COVID-19 were included in the dataset. The sample metadata nearly always contained a de-identified subject ID, COVID-19 status, age in years and sex. Overall study results and their limits: Clinical and demographic metadata were provided uncurated, with the amount varying by source and participant.

The immunoSEQ Assay, a bias-controlled multiplex PCR, was used to amplify TCRbeta CDR3 regions from genomic DNA. On the authors' methods: Nucleated cell counts per sample were estimated from amplification of reference gene primers within the assay. To quantify the absolute abundance of each unique TCRbeta CDR3 rearrangement, sequence reads were collapsed and filtered. For each sample, productive Simpson clonality was calculated by taking the square root of Simpson's diversity index across productive rearrangements. Sourced from immuneACCESS, this table was stored by TCRdb with only in-frame sequences that have V and J called. A share of the clones is absent; for the studies checked, an unresolved V gene accounts for under half, and the remainder has no known explanation. Clone size and V and J calls were adopted from that table, with D and trimming inferred from the DNA. The sample table shows around 100,000 clones, and more than 85% are seen once. Less than 3.5% of the sample lies in the top ten.

This clone has just a few counts. Its target antigen remains unknown. Qualities for individual bases were not recorded, and no much larger clone is one base off. Collaborating institutions collected whole blood in K2EDTA tubes following their own protocols. Collaborator samples were shipped for TCRbeta analysis as frozen whole blood, isolated PBMCs, or DNA extracted from either sample type. V and J lose 2 bases and 3 bases, and a span of 12 bases separates them. CDR1 SGHRS and CDR2 YFSETQ are derived from the germline V gene. Reading from cysteine to phenylalanine, the CDR3 counts 15 amino acids. Only CDR3 DNA is held: 45 bases, read in frame from base 1.

The chain is assembled from TRBV5-1 and TRBJ1-5, and TRBD1 may be the D gene, going by 5 matching bases. The sample consisted of peripheral blood. This sequence originates from a middle-aged man with active or convalescent COVID-19. The DNA sequence reads TGCGCCAGCAGCTTAGACGGGGGTCACAATCAGCCCCAGCATTTT. It specifies CASSLDGGHNQPQHF.